The sequence of this T cell receptor (beta chain) was determined in a study of blood T cells in healthy people across ages. For the study at large: Per two T cells, template switching captured roughly one barcoded beta molecule.

Germline V gene data show CDR1 as ENHRY and CDR2 as SYGVKD. The CDR3 spans 14 residues. The trim removed 5 bases at V and 5 bases at J, leaving 7 bases unmatched. Concerning this clonotype: The antigen remains undetermined.

A J-beta primer mix and a sample-barcoded 5' primer were used in a second PCR of about 6 to 12 cycles. Tags on each cDNA molecule came from a template-switch adaptor with 12 random nucleotides. TCRdb redid the calling of the 5' RACE reads with MiXCR, one entry per CDR3 protein. The sample lists about 730,000 distinct CDR3 sequences; more than 40% were seen once. Study results and caveats: The study could not conclusively compare naive and antigen-experienced cells, given its unsorted PBMCs. Naive T cell percentage and TCR beta diversity correlated strongly.

The clonotype originates from a woman in her fifties or sixties in good health. Source material: blood. This chain joins TRBV10-3 and TRBJ2-7; 9 bases fit TRBD2. CDR3 coding DNA: TGTGCCATCAGTCTTACTAGCGGGTCTGACGAGCAGTACTTC. This codes for CAISLTSGSDEQYF.